The present TCR beta chain was sequenced within a study of regulatory T cells in long-lasting Graves disease. Points from the study as a whole: Only peripheral blood was studied, not thyroid tissue. TRBV28, TRBJ1-2 and TRBJ2-5 were segments that persistent disease favored.

HTBI primers from iRepertoire and Arm-PCR of CDR3 regions yielded the TCR beta libraries. TCRdb passed the multiplex PCR reads through MiXCR, listing each CDR3 protein once. The repertoire holds 250,000 to 300,000 distinct CDR3 sequences, with more than 15% as singletons. As for time point: newly diagnosed GD, antithyroid drugs for less than 3 months. With RNA extracted from PBMCs as input, the TCR library was made. This clonotype was counted a few times. As yet, its antigen is unknown. This CDR3 region has 15 residues. Germline CDR1 DFQATT, CDR2 SNEGSKA (reference sequence). V trimming: 1 base; J trimming: 9 bases; junction bases outside the gene matches: 12. The sample was also linked to a second study, of T cells in Graves' hyperthyroidism and ophthalmopathy. This second study notes: First-round RT-PCR of the TCR CDR3 relied on the HTBI primer set. From stable hyperthyroidism, ophthalmopathy was set apart by a 13 V-J model.

This chain connects TRBV20-1 to TRBJ2-1; 7 nucleotides line up with TRBD2. Sequenced material: peripheral blood mononuclear cells (PBMCs), taken at new diagnosis, from a patient treated with antithyroid drugs. The sequence came from a woman in her 30s with Graves disease. The CDR3 nucleotides read TGCAGTGCTAGAGCACCTACCCGGACTAGTGGTGAGCAGTTCTTC. This codes for CSARAPTRTSGEQFF.